Below are 9 T cell receptor beta chains sequenced from a single sample in a study of PD-L1 blockade in urothelial cancer. The repertoire was sequenced with immunoSEQ multiplex PCR; TCRdb's copy has only in-frame clones and lacks some. The sample holds tens of thousands of clones, roughly 79% seen once. Time point in this sample: pretreatment peripheral blood. Here the sequenced sample was PBMCs, taken around atezolizumab (anti-PD-L1) treatment. These TCRs come from a man aged 70-80 years with urothelial cancer.

This clone has just one count. This rearrangement joins TRBV4-2 to TRBJ1-2, with 7 positions matching TRBD1. Germline loops: CDR1 LGHNA, CDR2 YNFKEQ. The CDR3 has 12 amino acids. The trim removed 1 base at V and 11 bases at J, leaving 4 bases unmatched. The CDR3 reads CASSQVGRGYTF. The CDR3 DNA is TGTGCCAGCAGCCAAGTAGGCAGGGGGTACACCTTC.

CDR3 DNA sequence: TGCGCCAGCAGCAAAGCAGGCAGGGTGAGCACTGAAGCTTTCTTT. Amino acid sequence: CASSKAGRVSTEAFF. J is TRBJ1-1 and V is TRBV4-1, with a possible D match to TRBD1 (5 bases). V was cut by 5 bases and J by 4 bases, with 17 bases left in between. CDR1 is MGHRA, CDR2 YSYEKL, per germline. This CDR3 is 15 amino acids long.

The chain combines TRBV6-5 with TRBJ2-3; 7 bases map to TRBD2. This CDR3 contains 15 residues. Germline CDR1 is MNHEY and CDR2 is SVGAGI. V was clipped by 5 bases and J by 5 bases; unmatched bases: 10. The CDR3 loop is CASSLLADGVDTQYF. The CDR3 nucleotides read TGTGCCAGCAGTCTCCTAGCGGACGGGGTAGATACGCAGTATTTT.

The chain is built from TRBV5-6 and TRBJ2-7, with 7 bases fitting TRBD2. The CDR3 totals 14 residues. Per germline, CDR1 SGHDT and CDR2 YYEEEE. V shed 0 bases and J 7 bases; nucleotides not matched to a gene: 7. The CDR3 here is CASSLGGRVTEQYF. The CDR3 DNA sequence: TGTGCCAGCAGCTTGGGTGGGAGGGTGACGGAGCAGTACTTC.

The rearrangement uses TRBV5-4 and TRBJ1-2; 12 bases match TRBD1. The germline CDR1 and CDR2 sequences are SGHNT and YYREEE (reference sequence). This CDR3 has 13 residues. With V trimmed by 4 bases and J by 10 bases, 5 bases remained unmatched. CDR3 sequence: CASSRDRGLDYTF. Written as DNA, the CDR3 is TGTGCCAGCAGCAGGGACAGGGGGCTGGACTACACCTTC.

This clone was found once. The chain is built from TRBV4-2 and TRBJ1-1; 7 bases fit TRBD1. Germline-derived CDR1 and CDR2 are LGHNA and YNFKEQ. The junction had 6 bases not matched to a gene; V was cut back by 5 bases and J by 3 bases. The CDR3 is 14 amino acids. The CDR3 protein is CASSLQGRHTEAFF. The CDR3 DNA reads as TGTGCCAGCAGCTTACAGGGGAGGCACACTGAAGCTTTCTTT.

The rearrangement links TRBV5-4 to TRBJ2-7; no reliable D call. The CDR3 runs to 14 residues. V gave up 0 bases and J gave up 3 bases, with 10 bases separating them. In germline, CDR1 is SGHNT, CDR2 YYREEE (reference sequence). In nucleotides, the CDR3 is TGTGCCAGCAGCTTGGCCACTGGTTACTACGAGCAGTACTTC. Translation gives CASSLATGYYEQYF.

V gene TRBV6-1 combines with J gene TRBJ1-2; 8 bases agree with TRBD1. This CDR3 comprises 14 residues. V gave up 4 bases and J gave up 2 bases; unmatched junction bases: 3. From germline, CDR1 is MNHNS and CDR2 SASEGT. The DNA for the CDR3 is TGTGCCAGCAGTGTGGGACAGGCGAACTATGGCTACACCTTC. This translates into CASSVGQANYGYTF.

The chain joins TRBV14 to TRBJ2-5; D uncertain. This CDR3 region has 13 residues. Germline V gene lookup returns CDR1 SGHDN and CDR2 FVKESK. V dropped 5 bases and J dropped 5 bases, with 12 bases sitting between them. The CDR3 protein is CASSSIIGETQYF. CDR3 nucleotides: TGTGCCAGCAGCTCGATAATCGGGGAGACCCAGTACTTC.